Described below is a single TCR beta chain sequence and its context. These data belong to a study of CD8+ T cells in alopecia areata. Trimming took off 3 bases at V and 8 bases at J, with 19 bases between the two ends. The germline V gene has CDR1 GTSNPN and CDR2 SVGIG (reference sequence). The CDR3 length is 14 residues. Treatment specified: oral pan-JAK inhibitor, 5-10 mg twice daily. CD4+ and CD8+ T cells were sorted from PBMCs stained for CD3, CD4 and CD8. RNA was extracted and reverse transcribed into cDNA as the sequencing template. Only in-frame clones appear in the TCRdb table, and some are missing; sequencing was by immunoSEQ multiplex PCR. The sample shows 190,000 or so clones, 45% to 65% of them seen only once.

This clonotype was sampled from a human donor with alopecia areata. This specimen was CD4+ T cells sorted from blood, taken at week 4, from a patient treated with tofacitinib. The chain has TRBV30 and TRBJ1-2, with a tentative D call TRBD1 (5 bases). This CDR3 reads CAWSYLGDLGGYTF. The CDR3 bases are TGTGCCTGGAGCTACTTAGGGGACCTCGGGGGCTACACCTTC.